The TCR beta chain described here comes from a study of blood T cell repertoires in COVID-19. Study summary: Both acute and convalescent COVID-19 samples were obtained from the United States, Italy and Spain. From T cells, B-cell-depleted T cells, or PBMCs came the material, which was cDNA or gDNA.

Original data processing: Estimation of nucleated cell counts relied on the amplification of reference gene primers. Repertoires were generated with immunoSEQ multiplex PCR, while TCRdb's copy carries only in-frame clones and drops some. From that table come the V and J calls and clone size; the DNA was used to work out D and trimming. The data show about 130,000 clones, 65% to 90% seen once. Per germline, CDR1 ENHRY and CDR2 SYGVKD. The CDR3 is 13 amino acids. V lost 6 bases and J 4 bases, leaving 10 bases between the germline ends. The chain employs TRBV10-3 and TRBJ1-5; D uncertain. The TCR sequence derives from an elderly man with active or convalescent COVID-19. The sample consisted of peripheral blood. The DNA for the CDR3 is TGTGCCATCAGGGCGGGTGGTAATCAGCCCCAGCATTTT. As protein: CAIRAGGNQPQHF.